This T cell receptor beta chain is from a study of T cell repertoires in cytomegalovirus infection. Study details: Public TCR beta signatures indicated both CMV infection and matching HLA type.

V shed 8 bases and J 0 bases; nucleotides not matched to a gene: 5. This CDR3 is 15 amino acids long. From the reads, TCRdb called clonotypes with MiXCR, one entry per CDR3 protein. The table includes approximately 110,000 distinct CDR3 sequences, around 30% detected once. With regard to this clonotype: No antigen is known for it.

The rearrangement links TRBV12-3 or TRBV12-4 to TRBJ1-5, with 9 bases lining up with TRBD1. This clonotype was obtained from a human donor in good health (CMV status not recorded). Some clones in this sample may be carry-over from other donors' samples. Sequences were derived from CD8+ T cells from cultured PBMCs, sampled from culture after CMV antigen stimulation. The CDR3 DNA is TGTGCCAGCGGGACAGGGCCTTATAGCAATCAGCCCCAGCATTTT. This gives the protein CASGTGPYSNQPQHF.